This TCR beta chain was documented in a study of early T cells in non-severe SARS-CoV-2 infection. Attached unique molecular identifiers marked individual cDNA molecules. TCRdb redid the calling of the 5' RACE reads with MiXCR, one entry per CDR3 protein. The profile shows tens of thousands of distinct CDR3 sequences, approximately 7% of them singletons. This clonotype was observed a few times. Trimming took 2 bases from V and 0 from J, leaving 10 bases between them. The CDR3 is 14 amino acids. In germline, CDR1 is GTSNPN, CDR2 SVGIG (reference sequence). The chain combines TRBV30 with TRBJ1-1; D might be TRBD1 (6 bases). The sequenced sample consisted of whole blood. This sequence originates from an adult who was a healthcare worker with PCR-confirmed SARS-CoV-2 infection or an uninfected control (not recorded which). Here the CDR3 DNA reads TGTGCCTGGAGTAAAACAGGGCTGAACACTGAAGCTTTCTTT. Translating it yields CAWSKTGLNTEAFF.